This T cell receptor (beta chain) was identified in a study of blood T cell repertoires in COVID-19. The repertoire was sequenced with immunoSEQ multiplex PCR; TCRdb's copy has only in-frame clones and lacks some. The sample holds 170,000 or so clones; 75% to 90% are singletons and the top ten take about 7.1%. Enrollment of patients from Seattle took place during active infection, with longitudinal follow-up. This clone was seen only once. The trim removed 3 bases at V and 5 bases at J, leaving 8 bases unmatched. The CDR3 is 17 amino acids. Germline V lookup: CDR1 ENHRY, CDR2 SYGVKD. The receptor's source is a woman in her seventies with COVID-19, enrolled during active disease. Sequencing was carried out using peripheral blood. This rearrangement joins TRBV10-3 to TRBJ2-3; 13 bases align to TRBD2. The CDR3 sequence is CAISDPGLAGVGDTQYF. CDR3 DNA sequence: TGTGCCATCAGTGACCCCGGACTAGCGGGAGTAGGAGATACGCAGTATTTT.